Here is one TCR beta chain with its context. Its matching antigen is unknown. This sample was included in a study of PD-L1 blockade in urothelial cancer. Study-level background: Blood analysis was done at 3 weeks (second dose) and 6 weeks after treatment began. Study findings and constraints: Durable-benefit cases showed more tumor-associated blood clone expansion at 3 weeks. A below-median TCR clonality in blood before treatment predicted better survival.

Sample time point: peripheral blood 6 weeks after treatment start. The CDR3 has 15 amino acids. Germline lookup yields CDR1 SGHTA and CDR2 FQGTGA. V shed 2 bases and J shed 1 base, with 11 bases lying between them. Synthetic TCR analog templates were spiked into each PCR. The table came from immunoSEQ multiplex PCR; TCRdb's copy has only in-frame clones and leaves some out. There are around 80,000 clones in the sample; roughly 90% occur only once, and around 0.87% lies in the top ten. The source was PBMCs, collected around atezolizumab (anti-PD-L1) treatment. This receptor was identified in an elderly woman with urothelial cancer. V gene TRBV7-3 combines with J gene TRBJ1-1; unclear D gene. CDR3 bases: TGTGCCAGCAGCTTAGGCCGAATATCGAACACTGAAGCTTTCTTT. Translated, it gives CASSLGRISNTEAFF.